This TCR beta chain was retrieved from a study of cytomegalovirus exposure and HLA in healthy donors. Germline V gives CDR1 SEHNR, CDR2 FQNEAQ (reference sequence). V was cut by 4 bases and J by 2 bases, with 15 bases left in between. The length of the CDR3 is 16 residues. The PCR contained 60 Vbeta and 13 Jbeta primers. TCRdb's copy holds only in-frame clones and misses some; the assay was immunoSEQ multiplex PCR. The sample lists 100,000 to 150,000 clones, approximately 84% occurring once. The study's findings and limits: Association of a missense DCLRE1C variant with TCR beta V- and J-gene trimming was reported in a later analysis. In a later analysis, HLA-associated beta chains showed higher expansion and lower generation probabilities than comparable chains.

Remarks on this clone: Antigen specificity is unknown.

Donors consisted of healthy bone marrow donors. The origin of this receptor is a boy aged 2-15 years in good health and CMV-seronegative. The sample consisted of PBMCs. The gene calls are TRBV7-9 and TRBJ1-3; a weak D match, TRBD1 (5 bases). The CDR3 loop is CASSSPDSPPGNTIYF. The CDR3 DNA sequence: TGTGCCAGCAGCTCCCCCGACAGTCCCCCTGGAAACACCATATATTTT.